This T cell receptor (beta chain) was observed in a study of T cells in tuberculosis. Study-wide findings and caveats: T cells binding CD1B-GMM tetramer weakly possibly escaped the sort.

This clone occurred once. Sorting used thawed, overnight-rested PBMC stained with anti-CD3, a viability dye and GMM-loaded CD1B tetramer. C32 glucose monomycolate from Rhodococcus equi was loaded onto the CD1B tetramers. Germline V CDR1 and CDR2: MNHEY, SMNVEV (reference sequence). V lost 5 bases, J lost 5 bases, and 4 bases stayed unmatched. The CDR3 length is 15 residues. Measured with immunoSEQ multiplex PCR; TCRdb has only the in-frame clones, and not every one. The table has more than 70,000 clones, roughly 93% seen once; the top ten hold 1.9%. The chain has TRBV27 and TRBJ2-1, with 12 bases that match TRBD2. The TCR sequence derives from an adult woman with latent tuberculosis. Sequences were obtained from CD1b-GMM tetramer-negative cells sorted from PBMCs. The CDR3 coding sequence is TGTGCCAGCAGTCCAAGACTAGCGGGGGACAATGAGCAGTTCTTC. Its translation: CASSPRLAGDNEQFF.